A single sample gave rise to the 9 T cell receptor beta chains below, sequenced in a study of regulatory T cells in long-lasting Graves disease. Sequencing libraries for TCR beta were prepared with iRepertoire HTBI primers and Arm-PCR of CDR3 regions. TCRdb reprocessed the multiplex PCR reads via MiXCR and lists one record per CDR3 protein. The sample shows about 420,000 distinct CDR3 sequences, approximately 16% of them seen only once. As for time point: newly diagnosed GD, antithyroid drugs for less than 3 months. PBMCs were the source of the RNA used for TCR sequencing. The same sample was also studied in work on T cells in Graves' hyperthyroidism and ophthalmopathy.

This material consisted of peripheral blood mononuclear cells (PBMCs), taken at new diagnosis, from a patient treated with antithyroid drugs. The receptors derive from a young woman with Graves disease.

This clonotype was observed many times. The chain links TRBV20-1 to TRBJ2-1; D remains unclear. Germline assignment: CDR1 DFQATT and CDR2 SNEGSKA (reference sequence). There are 14 residues in the CDR3. Trimming stripped 3 bases from V and 3 bases from J, with 12 bases between. CDR3 DNA sequence: TGCAGTGCTAGGAGCAGGAGCCTCTACAATGAGCAGTTCTTC. Translation gives CSARSRSLYNEQFF.

This clonotype was recorded many times. The chain recombines TRBV7-2 with TRBJ1-5; possible D gene TRBD1, 5 bases. Trimming left V 5 bases short and J 7 bases short, with 12 bases between. Germline values: CDR1 SGHTA, CDR2 FQGNSA. The CDR3 runs 13 residues. CDR3 sequence (DNA): TGTGCCAGCAGCCCCAGGGCTAGACAGCCCCAGCATTTT. Its protein is CASSPRARQPQHF.

The V and J genes are TRBV7-3 and TRBJ2-2, with a possible D match to TRBD2 (5 bases). In germline, CDR1 is SGHTA, CDR2 FQGTGA. The CDR3 totals 15 residues. V lost 5 bases, J lost 6 bases, and 16 bases lay in between. The CDR3 region has the DNA TGTGCCAGCAGCCCCAGTGGTGAGGGTTCCGGGGAGCTGTTTTTT. Protein: CASSPSGEGSGELFF. Variable domain in full (rest from reference TRBV7-3 and TRBJ2-2): GAGVSQTPSNKVTEKGKYVELRCDPISGHTALYWYRQSLGQGPEFLIYFQGTGAADDSGLPNDRFFAVRPEGSVSTLKIQRTERGDSAVYLCASSPSGEGSGELFFGEGSRLTVL.

This clonotype was counted at least ten times. The chain links TRBV3-1 to TRBJ2-7, with D hard to call. The CDR3 is 13 amino acids. The ends were cut back, 4 bases at V and 6 bases at J, with 13 bases in the middle. Germline V gene data show CDR1 as LGHDT and CDR2 as YNNKEL (reference sequence). The CDR3 reads CASSPDPRIEQYF. As DNA, the CDR3 is TGTGCCAGCAGCCCAGATCCAAGGATCGAGCAGTACTTC.

This clonotype has a handful of counts. The V and J genes are TRBV20-1 and TRBJ2-1; 12 bases agree with TRBD2. J was trimmed by 8 bases and V by 1 base; bases with no gene match: 9. CDR1 and CDR2 from the germline V gene are DFQATT and SNEGSKA (reference sequence). This CDR3 has 16 amino acids. This CDR3 is CSARGTTSGSVDEQFF. DNA for the CDR3: TGCAGTGCTAGAGGAACGACTAGCGGGAGTGTGGATGAGCAGTTCTTC.

Regarding this clonotype: Being one base from a much bigger clone, this may be a read error. This chain connects TRBV28 to TRBJ2-1; D call uncertain. CDR1 and CDR2 from the germline V gene are MDHEN and SYDVKM. This CDR3 spans 11 amino acids. The CDR3 DNA follows: TGTGCCAGCAGTTTTGGAGATGAGCGGTTCTTC. Translation: CASSFGDERFF.

This clonotype has a count of ten or more. The chain couples TRBV12-3 or TRBV12-4 to TRBJ1-2; weak D call: TRBD1 (5 bases). The CDR3 covers 15 residues. V was cut by 5 bases and J by 2 bases, with 15 bases left in between. CDR3 sequence: CASSPTGVVNYGYTF. The DNA of the CDR3 is TGTGCCAGCAGTCCCACAGGTGTGGTCAACTATGGCTACACCTTC.

This clonotype was detected only a few times. This chain uses TRBV11-3 with TRBJ1-1, with D hard to call. Germline V gene sequence: CDR1 SGHNT, CDR2 YENEEA. The CDR3 runs 12 residues. V lost 3 bases and J 7 bases, leaving 9 bases between the germline ends. The CDR3 region has the DNA TGTGCCAGCAGCTTTTCGGACGGTGAAGCTTTCTTT. Translated, it gives CASSFSDGEAFF.

Details on this clonotype: Mismatch with germline at one junction end may stem from a read error. The CDR3 protein is CATSLEYNGQFF. DNA of the CDR3: TGTGCCACCTCACTGGAGTACAATGGGCAGTTCTTC. The chain recombines TRBV15 with TRBJ2-1; D gene uncertain. Per the germline V gene, CDR1 is LNHNV and CDR2 is YYDKDF (reference sequence). This CDR3 is 12 amino acids long.